One and the same sample provided the 5 T cell receptor beta chains below, sequenced in a study of siplizumab effects on memory and regulatory T cells. The protocol was immunoSEQ multiplex PCR, while the TCRdb copy is restricted to in-frame clones and leaves out a portion. The data show about 52,000 clones, with about 97% seen just once and around 0.6% held by the top ten. Specimen: naive CD4+ T cells sorted from blood. All receptors come from a human donor in good health.

This rearrangement joins TRBV9 to TRBJ1-2; D is possibly TRBD1 (6 bases). The CDR3 is 15 amino acids. Looked up from germline, CDR1 is SGDLS and CDR2 is YYNGEE. Trimming stripped 4 bases from V and 6 bases from J, with 19 bases between. This CDR3 is CASSPGGGREHGYTF. Here the CDR3 DNA reads TGTGCCAGCAGCCCCGGGGGGGGGCGAGAACATGGCTACACCTTC.

As DNA, the CDR3 is TGTGCCAGCAGCGTAGGGGTTACTAGAGCTCATGAGCAGTTCTTC. Translating it yields CASSVGVTRAHEQFF. The gene calls are TRBV9 and TRBJ2-1, with TRBD2 as a possible D gene (5 bases). Germline CDR1 SGDLS, CDR2 YYNGEE. This CDR3 spans 15 amino acids. The V end lost 0 bases, the J end lost 8 bases, and 15 bases lay between the germline ends.

The genes are TRBV7-8 and TRBJ2-1; weak D call: TRBD1 (6 bases). CDR1 is SGHVS, CDR2 FQNEAQ, per germline. V was trimmed by 5 bases and J by 0 bases, leaving 11 bases between them. The CDR3 has 15 residues. DNA for the CDR3: TGTGCCAGCAGCCACCGGACAGTCTCCTACAATGAGCAGTTCTTC. This encodes CASSHRTVSYNEQFF.

V gene TRBV30 combines with J gene TRBJ1-5; 7 bases agree with TRBD1. V lost 3 bases and J lost 4; bases outside the gene matches: 3. Per germline, CDR1 GTSNPN and CDR2 SVGIG (reference sequence). CDR3 length: 13 amino acids. CDR3 residues: CAWSPTGNQPQHF. The DNA of the CDR3 is TGTGCCTGGAGCCCGACAGGGAATCAGCCCCAGCATTTT. The full variable domain, with the rest looked up from reference TRBV30 and TRBJ1-5, is SQTIHQWPATLVQPVGSPLSLECTVEGTSNPNLYWYRQAAGRGLQLLFYSVGIGQISSEVPQNLSASRPQDRQFILSSKKLLLSDSGFYLCAWSPTGNQPQHFGDGTRLSIL.

The chain has TRBV5-1 and TRBJ2-7, with TRBD1 matching 9 bases. The CDR3 has 15 residues. The V segment lost 4 bases and the J segment 4 bases; nucleotides outside the gene matches: 9. CDR1 is SGHRS, CDR2 YFSETQ, per germline. The CDR3 nucleotides read TGCGCCAGCAGCCCCCCCGGACAGGGGCGGTACGAGCAGTACTTC. Its translation is CASSPPGQGRYEQYF.